The 11 T cell receptor beta chains presented below share a single source sample, sequenced in a study of beta chain features in type 1 diabetes listed by TCRdb under 2018. Paper-wide results and their limitations: In all four CD4+ subsets, TCRB CDR3 length was moderately but significantly shorter in type 1 diabetes patients.

The library was generated by the immunoSEQ multiplex PCR assay. The entire amount of isolated RNA was reverse transcribed using the High Capacity cDNA Reverse Transcription Kit, so the sequenced TCRB transcripts were expressed ones. This is the immuneACCESS table as TCRdb keeps it, with only in-frame sequences that have V and J called. A part of the clones is gone; compared with another copy, unresolved V genes explain less than half, and the rest is unexplained. This sample gives about 700,000 clones in total; roughly 12% of them show up just once. The ten largest account for about 0.02% of the sample. These TCRs are of unknown antigen specificity. The sample comprised naive CD4+ T cells from blood. The cell subset or site label, as the study defines it: true naive CD4+ T cells. The receptors were gathered from a man between 18 and 29 years old with type 1 diabetes.

With regard to this clone: The sample contains more than one DNA sequence encoding this CDR3. The V and J genes are TRBV30 and TRBJ1-4, with D unclear. The length of the CDR3 is 14 residues. V was cut by 0 bases and J by 0 bases, with 5 bases left in between. From germline, CDR1 is GTSNPN and CDR2 SVGIG (reference sequence). The CDR3 here is CAWSVGATNEKLFF. The CDR3 nucleotides read TGTGCCTGGAGTGTCGGGGCAACTAATGAAAAACTGTTTTTT.

This chain joins TRBV28 and TRBJ2-5; tentative D call: TRBD2 (6 bases). The CDR3 totals 13 residues. The germline gives CDR1 MDHEN, CDR2 SYDVKM. V shed 2 bases and J shed 5 bases, with 9 bases lying between them. The CDR3 protein is CASSLGGEETQYF. The CDR3 DNA reads as TGTGCCAGCAGTTTAGGCGGGGAGGAGACCCAGTACTTC. Together with reference TRBV28 and TRBJ2-5, the CDR3 gives the full variable domain: DVKVTQSSRYLVKRTGEKVFLECVQDMDHENMFWYRQDPGLGLRLIYFSYDVKMKEKGDIPEGYSVSREKKERFSLILESASTNQTSMYLCASSLGGEETQYFGPGTRLLVL.

CDR3 in DNA: TGTGCCAGTGGGACAGGGGGGACCGAGCAGTACTTC. Translating it yields CASGTGGTEQYF. This chain joins TRBV16 and TRBJ2-7; TRBD1 aligns across 11 bases. Germline trimming cut 9 bases from V and 6 bases from J; bases unmatched to any gene: 4. CDR3 size: 12 residues. Germline lookup yields CDR1 KGHSY and CDR2 FQNENV.

This clone has more than one count but fewer than ten. The V call is TRBV4-1, the J call TRBJ2-5; 9 bases fit TRBD2. Germline CDR1 is MGHRA and CDR2 is YSYEKL. Trimming cost V 0 bases and J 4 bases; bases outside gene matches: 6. This CDR3 contains 16 residues. CDR3: CASSQDGLAGRETQYF. CDR3 DNA sequence: TGCGCCAGCAGCCAAGATGGGCTAGCGGGGCGAGAGACCCAGTACTTC.

V usage is TRBV19 and J usage is TRBJ1-2; D is unclear. The CDR3 has 12 residues. CDR1 and CDR2 (germline): LNHDA, SQIVND (reference sequence). With 4 bases removed from V and 8 bases from J, the gap between germline ends came to 11 bases. CDR3 nucleotide sequence: TGTGCCAGTAGTAGTCAGCCCAGCGGCTACACCTTC. Translating gives CASSSQPSGYTF.

This clone occurred a few times. The same CDR3 can be traced to other DNA sequences in this sample. The genes are TRBV30 and TRBJ1-5, with D perhaps TRBD1 (5 bases). Per germline, CDR1 GTSNPN and CDR2 SVGIG (reference sequence). The CDR3 totals 14 residues. V lost 0 bases to trimming and J lost 5 bases, with 11 bases between them. In DNA, the CDR3 is TGTGCCTGGAGTGTGGGGCAGGGCTATCAGCCCCAGCATTTT. This sequence encodes CAWSVGQGYQPQHF.

The chain has TRBV30 and TRBJ1-1, with D possibly matching TRBD1 (6 bases). The CDR3 spans 11 residues. Germline values: CDR1 GTSNPN, CDR2 SVGIG (reference sequence). CDR3 region: CAGAGNTEAFF. The CDR3 nucleotides are TGTGCGGGGGCTGGGAACACTGAAGCTTTCTTT.

This clone was found a few times. The J gene is TRBJ2-1, the V gene TRBV2, with 8 bases matching TRBD2. The CDR3 sequence is 15 residues long. Germline V gives CDR1 SNHLY, CDR2 FYNNEI. V gave up 2 bases and J gave up 5 bases; unmatched junction bases: 5. The CDR3 is CASSELAGLDNEQFF. The CDR3, as DNA: TGTGCCAGCAGTGAACTGGCGGGACTAGACAATGAGCAGTTCTTC.

The chain links TRBV5-6 to TRBJ1-2, with unresolved D. The CDR3 is 12 amino acids. Germline V gene sequence: CDR1 SGHDT, CDR2 YYEEEE. The V end was cut by 0 bases, the J end by 7 bases, with 7 bases between. The CDR3 bases are TGTGCCAGCAGCTTGGGGTGGGGTGGCTACACCTTC. It yields the protein CASSLGWGGYTF.

The genes are TRBV13 and TRBJ2-5, with D uncertain. The end of the DNA is better explained by TRBJ2-7, so the J call may be wrong. Germline CDR1 reads PRHDT; CDR2 reads FYEKMQ (reference sequence). The CDR3 extends over 17 amino acids. CDR3 loop: CASSLGRKGTFPYEQYF. The CDR3 DNA reads TGTGCCAGCAGCTTAGGCCGGAAGGGCACATTCCCCTACGAGCAGTACTTC.

This clone was seen only a few times. The chain is built from TRBV19 and TRBJ2-7, with D unresolved. The CDR3 spans 13 residues. Germline V lookup: CDR1 LNHDA, CDR2 SQIVND (reference sequence). Trimming cost V 5 bases and J 4 bases, with 12 bases left between them. CDR3 amino acids: CASSADGRYEQYF. CDR3 DNA sequence: TGTGCCAGTAGTGCTGATGGACGATACGAGCAGTACTTC. The full variable domain, in which reference TRBV19 and TRBJ2-7 provide the parts outside the CDR3, is DGGITQSPKYLFRKEGQNVTLSCEQNLNHDAMYWYRQDPGQGLRLIYYSQIVNDFQKGDIAEGYSVSREKKESFPLTVTSAQKNPTAFYLCASSADGRYEQYFGPGTRLTVT.